These T cell receptor beta chains were read from a single sample in a study of blood T cell repertoires in COVID-19. Assay: immunoSEQ multiplex PCR; the TCRdb copy retains only in-frame clones and omits some. This table holds tens of thousands of clones, approximately 90% found once. The sequencing input was peripheral blood. These receptors all stem from a man between 25 and 39 years old with acute or convalescent COVID-19. Both conserved end residues are part of each CDR3. D genes are given only for firm matches. Clone size, where shown, is once, few, many, or a class for clones that have expanded.

CDR3 DNA,CDR3 protein,D gene,clone size,J gene,V gene
TGTGCCAGCAGTGAATCTACCATATATTTT,CASSESTIYF,NA,NA,TRBJ1-3,TRBV6-1
TGTGCCAGCACCGGGACACCAACTAACTATGGCTACACCTTC,CASTGTPTNYGYTF,NA,NA,TRBJ1-2,TRBV28
TGTGCCAGCAGGGCTAGCGGGAGTTACGAGCAGTACTTC,CASRASGSYEQYF,TRBD2,NA,TRBJ2-7,TRBV2
TGTGCCAGTAGTCCCACGCTCTACAGGGGATTAAATGAAAAACTGTTTTTT,CASSPTLYRGLNEKLFF,TRBD1,NA,TRBJ1-4,TRBV19
TGTGCCAGTAGTATGGCGGGACAGATACAATACGAGCAGTACTTC,CASSMAGQIQYEQYF,NA,NA,TRBJ2-7,TRBV19
TGTGCCAGCAGCTTAGGGCCCAGCTCCTACGAGCAGTACTTC,CASSLGPSSYEQYF,NA,NA,TRBJ2-7,TRBV7-2
TGTGCCACCGGGGGGTGGAGCAATCAGCCCCAGCATTTT,CATGGWSNQPQHF,NA,NA,TRBJ1-5,TRBV10-3
TGTGCCACCGGGACAAGCCAAGAGACCCAGTACTTC,CATGTSQETQYF,NA,once,TRBJ2-5,TRBV24-1
TGCGCCAGCAAGGACAGGGACGAGCAGTACTTC,CASKDRDEQYF,TRBD1,NA,TRBJ2-7,TRBV10-2
TGTGCCAGCAGCCCAGGGGGAGGAAGCACAGATACGCAGTATTTT,CASSPGGGSTDTQYF,NA,NA,TRBJ2-3,TRBV7-3
TGTGCCAGCAGTGAGTCGGGACTAGCGGGAGGGCCTGGCACCGGGGAGCTGTTTTTT,CASSESGLAGGPGTGELFF,TRBD2,few,TRBJ2-2,TRBV7-8
TGCGCCAGCAGCCAACCGGGACAGGGGCTAGCGGTTACCCACTTC,CASSQPGQGLAVTHF,TRBD1,NA,TRBJ2-5,TRBV4-3
TGTGCCAGCAGCTCTCGCCGAGCTACGCAGTATTTT,CASSSRRATQYF,NA,once,TRBJ2-3,TRBV5-8
TGTGCCAGCAGCTTCTCGACAGAAAACATTCAGTACTTC,CASSFSTENIQYF,NA,NA,TRBJ2-4,TRBV12-3/TRBV12-4
TGTGCCAGCAGCCTGACAAGGGCCAAAAACATTCAGTACTTC,CASSLTRAKNIQYF,NA,NA,TRBJ2-4,TRBV11-2
TGCAGCGTTAGGACAGTCGCTAACTATGGCTACACCTTC,CSVRTVANYGYTF,NA,NA,TRBJ1-2,TRBV29-1
TGCGCCAGCAGTGAGTCGGGACAGACCACCTACGAGCAGTACTTC,CASSESGQTTYEQYF,TRBD1,NA,TRBJ2-7,TRBV10-2
TGTGCCAGCAGCTTAGGAGGGGGGACAGCCGGGGAGCTGTTTTTT,CASSLGGGTAGELFF,NA,once,TRBJ2-2,TRBV7-2
TGTGCCAGCAGCCGGGGGGCGAATGGCTACACCTTC,CASSRGANGYTF,NA,NA,TRBJ1-2,TRBV5-6
TGTGCCAGCGGGGCTGGGAACAATTCACCCCTCCACTTT,CASGAGNNSPLHF,NA,NA,TRBJ1-6,TRBV7-3
TGTGCCAGCAGTCCCACTCAGGGCTACGAGCAGTACTTC,CASSPTQGYEQYF,NA,once,TRBJ2-7,TRBV7-9
TGTGCCAGCAGTTACTCGAACAGGGATGGCTACACCTTC,CASSYSNRDGYTF,NA,NA,TRBJ1-2,TRBV6-6
TGCGCCAGCACCCAACATCTAGCGGGAGTTAGGGAGCAGTACTTC,CASTQHLAGVREQYF,TRBD2,once,TRBJ2-7,TRBV10-2
TGCGCCAGCAGCCAGCCCGGACTAGCGGGGTCCCACGAGCAGTACTTC,CASSQPGLAGSHEQYF,TRBD2,NA,TRBJ2-7,TRBV4-1
TGTGCCAGCAGCTTAGAAGCGGGAGGCTACTCCGGGGAGCTGTTTTTT,CASSLEAGGYSGELFF,TRBD2,NA,TRBJ2-2,TRBV9
TGCGCCAGCAGCTTGGACTCAACTAATGAAAAACTGTTTTTT,CASSLDSTNEKLFF,NA,NA,TRBJ1-4,TRBV5-1